This T cell receptor (beta chain) was identified during a study of blood T cell repertoires in COVID-19. Study details: Acute and convalescent COVID-19 specimens originated in the United States, Italy and Spain. In each case, the material was cDNA or gDNA derived from T cells, B-cell-depleted T cells, or PBMCs.

V lost 6 bases and J lost 8; bases outside the gene matches: 9. There are 14 residues in the CDR3. Germline-derived CDR1 and CDR2 are LGHDT and YNNKEL (reference sequence). Clones were sequenced by immunoSEQ multiplex PCR, and TCRdb holds only the in-frame ones, with some missing. The table lists about 68,000 clones, about 80% of them singletons, with roughly 43% in the top ten. The TCR originated in a man at least 80 years old with acute or convalescent COVID-19. This chain joins TRBV3-1 (or the pseudogene TRBV3-2) and TRBJ2-3; 9 positions match TRBD2. Sequencing used peripheral blood. The CDR3 protein is CASSHGRGGGTQYF. DNA for the CDR3: TGTGCCAGCAGTCACGGGCGGGGGGGCGGTACGCAGTATTTT.